A single sample is the source of the 3 T cell receptor beta chains below, sequenced in a study of T cells in localized non-small cell lung cancer. This table comes from immunoSEQ multiplex PCR, and its TCRdb copy is limited to in-frame clones, with some not included. The sample lists 2,700 or so clones, roughly 47% occurring once. The sequencing here drew on lung tumor tissue, taken before any cancer treatment. The receptors originated from a woman aged 40-70 years with stage II squamous cell lung carcinoma.

This chain joins TRBV9 and TRBJ1-1, with 10 bases identical to TRBD1. The CDR3 contains 17 residues. The germline gives CDR1 SGDLS, CDR2 YYNGEE. V shed 5 bases and J 12 bases; nucleotides not matched to a gene: 22. As DNA, the CDR3 is TGTGCCAGCAGTGAAGGTGAAGGACAGGGGGTCCTTATCTTCCCTTTCTTT. It codes for CASSEGEGQGVLIFPFF.

The J gene is TRBJ2-2, the V gene TRBV14; no clear D gene. CDR1 and CDR2 (germline): SGHDN, FVKESK. The germline V and J ends were trimmed by 0 bases and 6 bases, with 14 bases remaining between them. The CDR3 is 16 amino acids. CDR3 loop: CASSQEKGKGAGELFF. DNA of the CDR3: TGTGCCAGCAGCCAAGAAAAAGGGAAGGGCGCCGGGGAGCTGTTTTTT.

This chain connects TRBV6-8 to TRBJ2-1; possibly TRBD2 for D (5 bases). The CDR3 loop spans 15 amino acids. CDR1 and CDR2 from the germline V gene are MNHGY and SAAAGT. Trimming pared 6 bases from V and 4 bases from J, leaving 16 bases between. The CDR3 reads CASRAGLTVYNEQFF. The DNA of the CDR3 is TGTGCCAGCAGGGCAGGACTCACCGTATACAATGAGCAGTTCTTC.